These 24 T cell receptor beta chains share one sample of origin, sequenced in a study of T cell responses to AZD1222 COVID-19 vaccine. Data came from immunoSEQ multiplex PCR; TCRdb stores just in-frame clones and leaves some out. The sample has about 91,000 clones, more than 85% seen once. The sequencing here drew on peripheral blood, taken 28 days after the second AZD1222 dose. Every receptor here comes from an adult who received the AZD1222 COVID-19 vaccine.

V usage is TRBV29-1 and J usage is TRBJ2-1; 11 bases align to TRBD1. V was clipped by 6 bases and J by 7 bases; unmatched bases: 8. The CDR3 extends over 14 amino acids. Germline V gene sequence: CDR1 SQVTM, CDR2 ANQGSEA. The CDR3 bases are TGCAGCGTCCGAAGGACAGGGGGCCGAAATGAGCAGTTCTTC. This sequence encodes CSVRRTGGRNEQFF.

CDR3 residues: CASTPTAVVMNTGELFF. In DNA form, the CDR3 reads TGTGCCAGCACCCCTACCGCGGTGGTGATGAACACCGGGGAGCTGTTTTTT. The V gene is TRBV9, the J gene TRBJ2-2; D ambiguous. The CDR3 covers 17 residues. Germline V CDR1 and CDR2: SGDLS, YYNGEE. V lost 6 bases to trimming and J lost 1 base, with 19 bases between them.

CDR3 protein: CASSPDGTSGNTIYF. Here the CDR3 DNA reads TGTGCCAGCAGCCCGGACGGGACCTCTGGAAACACCATATATTTT. This chain connects TRBV11-3 to TRBJ1-3; D is possibly TRBD1 (5 bases). The germline V and J ends were trimmed by 5 bases and 0 bases, with 11 bases remaining between them. From germline, CDR1 is SGHNT and CDR2 YENEEA. The CDR3 spans 15 residues.

V and J are TRBV29-1 and TRBJ2-2; 7 bases align to TRBD1. From germline, CDR1 is SQVTM and CDR2 ANQGSEA. Losses at the gene ends were 5 bases for V and 1 base for J; bases not matched to a gene: 1. The CDR3 totals 13 residues. The CDR3 DNA reads TGCAGCGTTTACAGGGGGAACACCGGGGAGCTGTTTTTT. It is translated as CSVYRGNTGELFF.

Only a few counts were recorded for this clone. The chain joins TRBV7-2 to TRBJ2-7; 8 bases match TRBD1. The CDR3 loop spans 18 amino acids. The germline V gene has CDR1 SGHTA and CDR2 FQGNSA. The V and J ends lost 2 bases and 0 bases, in that order; junction bases with no gene match: 12. The CDR3 DNA reads as TGTGCCAGCAGCTTAAGGCCCCCACGACAGGGGAGCTCCTACGAGCAGTACTTC. It translates to CASSLRPPRQGSSYEQYF.

V gene TRBV6-1 combines with J gene TRBJ2-7; D is unclear. Germline V lookup: CDR1 MNHNS, CDR2 SASEGT. The CDR3 is made up of 14 amino acids. Trimming shortened V by 6 bases and J by 1 base, and 13 bases separated the two germline ends. The CDR3 loop reads CASSPRSPSYEQYF. CDR3 nucleotides: TGTGCCAGCAGCCCGCGCTCGCCTTCCTACGAGCAGTACTTC.

The gene calls are TRBV25-1 and TRBJ2-1, with TRBD1 identical over 8 bases. Germline CDR1 reads MGHDK; CDR2 reads SYGVNS. V lost 4 bases, J lost 8 bases, and 13 bases stayed unmatched. The CDR3 loop spans 16 amino acids. Here the CDR3 reads CASSVVGTGFRDEQFF. The CDR3 DNA is TGTGCCAGCAGTGTAGTTGGGACAGGTTTTAGGGATGAGCAGTTCTTC.

The chain has TRBV7-2 and TRBJ1-6; TRBD1 might be the D (6 bases). CDR3 size: 14 residues. Trimming took off 3 bases at V and 7 bases at J, with 10 bases between the two ends. Per the germline V gene, CDR1 is SGHTA and CDR2 is FQGNSA. Here the CDR3 reads CASSFGGANSPLHF. CDR3 nucleotide sequence: TGTGCCAGCAGCTTTGGGGGGGCGAATTCACCCCTCCACTTT.

The chain couples TRBV5-1 to TRBJ1-4; weak D call: TRBD1 (5 bases). Trimming cost V 6 bases and J 8 bases, with 17 bases left between them. Germline loops: CDR1 SGHRS, CDR2 YFSETQ. The length of the CDR3 is 14 residues. DNA of the CDR3: TGCGCCAGCAAGCTCGGACACGATGGGGAAAAACTGTTTTTT. Its translation: CASKLGHDGEKLFF.

The chain combines TRBV7-9 with TRBJ1-2; 10 bases line up with TRBD1. This CDR3 spans 14 amino acids. The germline V gene encodes CDR1 SEHNR and CDR2 FQNEAQ (reference sequence). V lost 1 base and J lost 7; bases outside the gene matches: 3. Written as DNA, the CDR3 is TGTGCCAGCAGCTTAGGACAGGGGGCTCTTGGCTACACCTTC. Its translation is CASSLGQGALGYTF.

The count of this clone is one. The V call is TRBV16, the J call TRBJ2-5; the D gene is possibly TRBD1 (6 bases). This CDR3 is built from 16 residues. The V gene lost 1 base and the J gene lost 1 base, with 13 bases spanning the gap. CDR1 is KGHSY and CDR2 is FQNENV in the germline V gene. Here the CDR3 DNA reads TGTGCCAGCAGCCAATTCCCGACAGGATCCCAAGAGACCCAGTACTTC. Encoded protein: CASSQFPTGSQETQYF.

J is TRBJ1-5 and V is TRBV10-3, with 9 bases that match TRBD1. V trimming: 4 bases; J trimming: 7 bases; junction bases outside the gene matches: 5. CDR3 size: 14 residues. CDR1 is ENHRY and CDR2 is SYGVKD in the germline V gene. CDR3 loop: CAISAGTGSQPQHF. The CDR3 DNA is TGTGCCATCAGTGCCGGGACAGGGAGCCAGCCCCAGCATTTT.

This clone was observed a single time. This chain links TRBV9 with TRBJ1-2, with D unclear. The length of the CDR3 is 12 residues. CDR1 SGDLS and CDR2 YYNGEE come from the germline V gene. V lost 7 bases and J lost 0, with 7 bases in between. The CDR3 region has the DNA TGTGCCAGCCACGGTGCTAACTATGGCTACACCTTC. This translates into CASHGANYGYTF. Full variable domain (missing parts from reference TRBV9 and TRBJ1-2): DSGVTQTPKHLITATGQRVTLRCSPRSGDLSVYWYQQSLDQGLQFLIQYYNGEERAKGNILERFSAQQFPDLHSELNLSSLELGDSALYFCASHGANYGYTFGSGTRLTVV.

This sequence joins TRBV28 and TRBJ2-7; TRBD1 matches 12 bases. Germline CDR1 and CDR2: MDHEN and SYDVKM. The CDR3 runs to 17 residues. V gave up 4 bases and J gave up 6 bases; unmatched junction bases: 13. DNA of the CDR3: TGTGCCAGCAGTTCTAACTCCGGGGGACAGGGGGCTGGCGAGCAGTACTTC. Amino acids: CASSSNSGGQGAGEQYF.

The rearrangement uses TRBV7-9 and TRBJ2-5, with TRBD2 as a possible D gene (6 bases). The CDR3 runs to 14 residues. Germline V gene sequence: CDR1 SEHNR, CDR2 FQNEAQ (reference sequence). V was shortened by 0 bases and J by 5 bases, with 10 bases between the two germline ends. As DNA, the CDR3 is TGTGCCAGCAGCTTAGCGGCTGGGGGGGAGACCCAGTACTTC. Encoded protein: CASSLAAGGETQYF. Full variable domain (remainder filled in from reference TRBV7-9 and TRBJ2-5): DTGVSQNPRHKITKRGQNVTFRCDPISEHNRLYWYRQTLGQGPEFLTYFQNEAQLEKSRLLSDRFSAERPKGSFSTLEIQRTEQGDSAMYLCASSLAAGGETQYFGPGTRLLVL.

The chain recombines TRBV7-8 with TRBJ1-1; unclear D gene. The CDR3 is 12 residues long. V lost 1 base, J lost 4 bases, and 4 bases lay in between. Germline CDR1 is SGHVS and CDR2 is FQNEAQ. CDR3 loop: CASSLDSTEAFF. For the CDR3, the DNA is TGTGCCAGCAGCTTAGACAGCACTGAAGCTTTCTTT.

This rearrangement joins TRBV4-1 to TRBJ2-6; no firm D call. V gave up 1 base and J gave up 0 bases, with 10 bases separating them. CDR3 length equals 17 residues. Germline V CDR1 and CDR2: MGHRA, YSYEKL. In nucleotides, the CDR3 is TGCGCCAGCAGCCAAGTCCCACAGCTCTCTGGGGCCAACGTCCTGACTTTC. Its translation is CASSQVPQLSGANVLTF.

The chain has TRBV5-4 and TRBJ1-1; 9 bases are shared with TRBD1. Germline V gene data show CDR1 as SGHNT and CDR2 as YYREEE (reference sequence). The V gene end was trimmed by 4 bases and the J gene end by 2 bases; junction bases not matched to a gene: 9. The CDR3 runs 16 residues. In DNA form, the CDR3 reads TGTGCCAGCAGCACCTCGACAGGGGGGCATAACACTGAAGCTTTCTTT. It codes for CASSTSTGGHNTEAFF.

The chain recombines TRBV5-1 with TRBJ2-1, with 11 positions matching TRBD2. CDR1 is SGHRS and CDR2 is YFSETQ in the germline V gene. J gave up 0 bases and V 0 bases, and 5 bases lay outside the gene matches. The CDR3 has 18 residues. The CDR3 loop reads CASSLVVAGGSSYNEQFF. In nucleotides, the CDR3 is TGCGCCAGCAGCTTGGTAGTAGCGGGGGGGAGCTCCTACAATGAGCAGTTCTTC.

The gene calls are TRBV2 and TRBJ2-3; D possibly corresponds to TRBD2 (5 bases). The germline V gene encodes CDR1 SNHLY and CDR2 FYNNEI. CDR3 length: 16 amino acids. The V gene lost 4 bases and the J gene lost 2 bases, with 16 bases spanning the gap. The CDR3: CASSVGRRRNTDTQYF. Written as DNA, the CDR3 is TGTGCCAGCAGTGTGGGCCGTCGGAGGAACACAGATACGCAGTATTTT. Combining the CDR3 with reference TRBV2 and TRBJ2-3 gives the whole variable domain EPEVTQTPSHQVTQMGQEVILRCVPISNHLYFYWYRQILGQKVEFLVSFYNNEISEKSEIFDDQFSVERPDGSNFTLKIRSTKLEDSAMYFCASSVGRRRNTDTQYFGPGTRLTVL.

V usage is TRBV28 and J usage is TRBJ2-1, with D perhaps given as TRBD1 or TRBD2 (5 bases each). V lost 8 bases to trimming and J lost 0 bases, with 8 bases between them. Germline V gene data show CDR1 as MDHEN and CDR2 as SYDVKM. The CDR3 has 13 amino acids. CDR3 protein: CASGGGSYNEQFF. The CDR3 DNA sequence: TGTGCCAGCGGGGGTGGCTCCTACAATGAGCAGTTCTTC.

The chain links TRBV7-2 to TRBJ2-5; D is uncertain. CDR1 and CDR2 from the germline V gene are SGHTA and FQGNSA. V was clipped by 1 base and J by 0 bases, with 9 bases between them. The CDR3 contains 15 residues. CDR3 sequence: CASSLGAGYQETQYF. In DNA, the CDR3 is TGTGCCAGCAGCTTAGGAGCAGGCTACCAAGAGACCCAGTACTTC.

This chain links TRBV5-6 with TRBJ2-4; D may correspond to TRBD1 or TRBD2 (6 bases each). V shed 4 bases and J shed 0 bases, with 14 bases lying between them. Per germline, CDR1 SGHDT and CDR2 YYEEEE. This CDR3 is built from 16 residues. CDR3 amino acids: CASSIGGGLAKNIQYF. CDR3 sequence (DNA): TGTGCCAGCAGCATAGGGGGAGGACTAGCCAAAAACATTCAGTACTTC. The whole variable domain, filled in from reference TRBV5-6 and TRBJ2-4, reads DAGVTQSPTHLIKTRGQQVTLRCSPKSGHDTVSWYQQALGQGPQFIFQYYEEEERQRGNFPDRFSGHQFPNYSSELNVNALLLGDSALYLCASSIGGGLAKNIQYFGAGTRLSVL.

This chain joins TRBV21-1 and TRBJ1-1; the listed D gene, TRBD1, was not tested against the DNA. TRBV21-1 is tagged as a pseudogene. The CDR3 consists of 16 residues. DNA of the CDR3: TGTGCCAGCAGCAAAGCGGCTCAGGGGATGAACACTGAAGCTTTCTTT. Protein product: CASSKAAQGMNTEAFF.